These 26 T cell receptor beta chains came from one sample sequenced in a study of immune evolution from preneoplasia to lung adenocarcinoma. Produced via immunoSEQ multiplex PCR; TCRdb's table is partial and in-frame only. This table holds about 4,000 clones, 77% found once. Sequenced input: FFPE adjacent normal lung tissue. These receptors all come from a person aged 60-80 years with lung adenocarcinoma.

The V call is TRBV30, the J call TRBJ2-7, with 9 bases lining up with TRBD1. V was pared by 2 bases and J by 5 bases, with 4 bases of the junction left unmatched. The CDR3 has 13 amino acids. CDR1 and CDR2 from the germline V gene are GTSNPN and SVGIG (reference sequence). The CDR3 DNA is TGTGCCTGGAGTCGGGACAGGGCCAACGAGCAGTACTTC. This gives the protein CAWSRDRANEQYF.

The chain joins TRBV15 to TRBJ1-2; weak D call: TRBD1 (6 bases). The germline V gene encodes CDR1 LNHNV and CDR2 YYDKDF (reference sequence). This CDR3 region has 12 residues. The V end was cut by 5 bases, the J end by 6 bases, with 10 bases between. This CDR3 is CATSQQGHGYTF. In DNA form, the CDR3 reads TGTGCCACCAGCCAACAGGGCCATGGCTACACCTTC.

V usage is TRBV30 and J usage is TRBJ1-1; no reliable D call. The CDR3 is 15 residues long. Trimming removed 2 bases from V and 1 base from J, with 14 bases in between. Germline CDR1 reads GTSNPN; CDR2 reads SVGIG (reference sequence). CDR3 region: CAWSPPGIGNTEAFF. In nucleotides, the CDR3 is TGTGCCTGGAGTCCCCCCGGTATAGGGAACACTGAAGCTTTCTTT. The full variable domain, with the rest looked up from reference TRBV30 and TRBJ1-1, is SQTIHQWPATLVQPVGSPLSLECTVEGTSNPNLYWYRQAAGRGLQLLFYSVGIGQISSEVPQNLSASRPQDRQFILSSKKLLLSDSGFYLCAWSPPGIGNTEAFFGQGTRLTVV.

CDR3 in amino acids: CASSRDDLVYQPQHF. The CDR3 nucleotides read TGTGCCAGCAGCCGGGACGACCTCGTTTATCAGCCCCAGCATTTT. J is TRBJ1-5 and V is TRBV7-2, with D perhaps TRBD1 (5 bases). The CDR3 contains 15 residues. Germline V lookup: CDR1 SGHTA, CDR2 FQGNSA. V lost 5 bases and J lost 5, with 16 bases in between.

This clone was seen a few times. This sequence joins TRBV29-1 and TRBJ2-5; D unresolved. Trimming took 4 bases from V and 1 from J, leaving 7 bases between them. Germline V gives CDR1 SQVTM, CDR2 ANQGSEA. CDR3 size: 12 residues. CDR3 loop: CSVAEPQETQYF. DNA of the CDR3: TGCAGCGTTGCCGAGCCCCAAGAGACCCAGTACTTC.

The genes are TRBV29-1 and TRBJ2-5; 7 nucleotides match TRBD2. In germline, CDR1 is SQVTM, CDR2 ANQGSEA. V shed 0 bases and J 4 bases; nucleotides not matched to a gene: 5. The CDR3 contains 14 residues. The CDR3 coding sequence is TGCAGCGTTGAAGATTACGGGGAGGGAGAGACCCAGTACTTC. Protein sequence: CSVEDYGEGETQYF. The variable domain in full, completed from reference TRBV29-1 and TRBJ2-5, reads SAVISQKPSRDICQRGTSLTIQCQVDSQVTMMFWYRQQPGQSLTLIATANQGSEATYESGFVIDKFPISRPNLTFSTLTVSNMSPEDSSIYLCSVEDYGEGETQYFGPGTRLLVL.

The V call is TRBV7-8, the J call TRBJ2-1; TRBD1 agrees at 9 bases. The CDR3 runs 14 residues. V lost 5 bases and J lost 7; bases outside the gene matches: 6. Germline V gene lookup returns CDR1 SGHVS and CDR2 FQNEAQ. The CDR3, as DNA: TGTGCCAGCAGCCCCGGGACAGGGATAAATGAGCAGTTCTTC. Its translation is CASSPGTGINEQFF. The variable domain in full, with the rest retrieved from reference TRBV7-8 and TRBJ2-1, is GAGVSQSPRYKVAKRGQDVALRCDPISGHVSLFWYQQALGQGPEFLTYFQNEAQLDKSGLPSDRFFAERPEGSVSTLKIQRTQQEDSAVYLCASSPGTGINEQFFGPGTRLTVL.

This clone was found a few times. V usage is TRBV28 and J usage is TRBJ1-3, with TRBD1 identical over 10 bases. Germline V lookup: CDR1 MDHEN, CDR2 SYDVKM. V shed 7 bases and J 2 bases; nucleotides not matched to a gene: 5. This CDR3 has 15 residues. The CDR3 here is CASTSGTGAGNTIYF. The DNA of the CDR3 is TGTGCCAGCACCTCAGGGACAGGGGCTGGAAACACCATATATTTT.

The chain joins TRBV6-4 to TRBJ2-3; D is possibly TRBD2 (5 bases). This CDR3 spans 15 amino acids. V dropped 5 bases and J dropped 4 bases, with 16 bases sitting between them. Germline assignment: CDR1 MRHNA and CDR2 SNTAGT. CDR3 DNA sequence: TGTGCCAGCAGTCCTTCGGAAGAGGGCCCAGATACGCAGTATTTT. The encoded protein is CASSPSEEGPDTQYF.

This clone was recorded a few times. The J gene is TRBJ2-3, the V gene TRBV29-1; 7 bases map to TRBD2. The CDR3 extends over 14 amino acids. J lost 2 bases, V lost 4 bases, and 6 bases had no gene match. Germline V CDR1 and CDR2: SQVTM, ANQGSEA. The CDR3 DNA is TGCAGCGTTGTTTCTAGCGGAATCACAGATACGCAGTATTTT. Amino acids: CSVVSSGITDTQYF.

This clone was observed a single time. The rearrangement links TRBV5-1 to TRBJ2-2, with D perhaps given as TRBD1 or TRBD2 (5 bases each). Germline V lookup: CDR1 SGHRS, CDR2 YFSETQ. The CDR3 covers 16 residues. V lost 1 base and J 3 bases, leaving 13 bases between the germline ends. CDR3 bases: TGCGCCAGCAGCTTGTGGGTGGGGACCTACACCGGGGAGCTGTTTTTT. This encodes CASSLWVGTYTGELFF.

This clone has only a few counts. V is TRBV6-6 and J is TRBJ1-3; no definite D call. Germline assignment: CDR1 MNHNY and CDR2 SVGAGI (reference sequence). Trimming stripped 2 bases from V and 4 bases from J, with 9 bases between. This CDR3 contains 14 residues. In DNA form, the CDR3 reads TGTGCCAGCAGTTACGATCTATTCGGAAACACCATATATTTT. As protein: CASSYDLFGNTIYF.

The chain has TRBV11-2 and TRBJ1-4; TRBD1 aligns across 8 bases. Germline CDR1 SGHAT, CDR2 FQNNGV. This CDR3 spans 17 amino acids. V shed 5 bases and J 0 bases; nucleotides not matched to a gene: 8. This CDR3 is CASSKDREAATNEKLFF. The CDR3 DNA reads as TGTGCCAGCAGCAAGGACAGGGAGGCTGCAACTAATGAAAAACTGTTTTTT.

The J gene is TRBJ2-3, the V gene TRBV27; TRBD2 aligns across 10 bases. This CDR3 region has 17 residues. V shed 5 bases, J shed 2 bases, and the junction held 10 bases outside the gene matches. Germline CDR1 is MNHEY and CDR2 is SMNVEV (reference sequence). This chain's CDR3 is CASSIYGLAAYTDTQYF. CDR3 nucleotide sequence: TGTGCCAGCAGTATATATGGACTAGCGGCTTACACAGATACGCAGTATTTT.

The chain joins TRBV7-9 to TRBJ2-7; no definite D call. The CDR3 sequence is 13 residues long. Trimming took off 4 bases at V and 3 bases at J, with 10 bases between the two ends. The germline gives CDR1 SEHNR, CDR2 FQNEAQ (reference sequence). CDR3 coding DNA: TGTGCCAGCAGCTCCGAATCGGACTACGAGCAGTACTTC. This codes for CASSSESDYEQYF.

The table lists this clone with a few counts. This chain joins TRBV4-3 and TRBJ1-6, with D possibly being TRBD1 (6 bases). Trimming cost V 0 bases and J 0 bases, with 15 bases left between them. Germline V CDR1 and CDR2: LGHNA, YSLEER. The CDR3 has 19 amino acids. The CDR3 DNA sequence: TGCGCCAGCAGCCAAGATCCCGGACAGCTTAGCTCCTATAATTCACCCCTCCACTTT. As protein: CASSQDPGQLSSYNSPLHF.

The chain is built from TRBV28 and TRBJ1-1; 9 bases line up with TRBD1. The trim removed 5 bases at V and 0 bases at J, leaving 7 bases unmatched. There are 16 residues in the CDR3. Germline V CDR1 and CDR2: MDHEN, SYDVKM. Here the CDR3 reads CASSAGTGSMNTEAFF. The CDR3 DNA is TGTGCCAGCAGTGCAGGGACAGGGTCAATGAACACTGAAGCTTTCTTT.

The rearrangement joins TRBV28 to TRBJ2-2, with 8 bases fitting TRBD2. Germline V gives CDR1 MDHEN, CDR2 SYDVKM. V shed 6 bases and J 2 bases; nucleotides not matched to a gene: 5. This CDR3 spans 15 amino acids. The CDR3 region has the DNA TGTGCCAGCAGCAAAGCGGGGGTTAACACCGGGGAGCTGTTTTTT. Translating gives CASSKAGVNTGELFF.

In its sample, this clone was seen a few times. The genes are TRBV6-5 and TRBJ2-7; D might be TRBD1 (5 bases). The CDR3 is 13 amino acids. The germline CDR1 and CDR2 sequences are MNHEY and SVGAGI. Trimming shortened V by 9 bases and J by 6 bases, and 18 bases separated the two germline ends. In DNA, the CDR3 is TGTGCCAGTAAGATCAAAGGGGTGGGCGAGCAGTACTTC. Its translation: CASKIKGVGEQYF.

This clone came up a few times. The chain employs TRBV7-6 and TRBJ1-1, with a possible D match to TRBD1 (6 bases). CDR3 size: 17 residues. V was trimmed by 2 bases and J by 4 bases, leaving 20 bases between them. Germline lookup yields CDR1 SGHVS and CDR2 FNYEAQ. This chain's CDR3 is CASSLSAPEGGITEAFF. The DNA for the CDR3 is TGTGCCAGCAGCTTAAGCGCCCCGGAGGGGGGAATCACTGAAGCTTTCTTT.

The genes are TRBV7-2 and TRBJ2-1, with TRBD2 matching 11 bases. V was pared by 6 bases and J by 9 bases, with 7 bases of the junction left unmatched. Germline loops: CDR1 SGHTA, CDR2 FQGNSA. CDR3 length: 14 amino acids. The CDR3 DNA reads TGTGCCAGCAGTTCCCGACTAGCGGGGAGTGAGCAGTTCTTC. Amino acids: CASSSRLAGSEQFF.

About this clone itself: One end of the junction fails to match germline, which may point to a read error. The rearrangement uses TRBV7-7 and TRBJ2-5; no definite D call. There are 15 residues in the CDR3. Germline V CDR1 and CDR2: SSHAT, FNYEAQ (reference sequence). The CDR3 DNA follows: TGTGCTAGCAGGCGCGATTCTCTGTCCATGGAGACCCAGTACTTC. It yields the protein CASRRDSLSMETQYF.

The rearrangement links TRBV29-1 to TRBJ1-1; the D gene is possibly TRBD1 (5 bases). Germline CDR1 is SQVTM and CDR2 is ANQGSEA. Trimming pared 6 bases from V and 5 bases from J, leaving 19 bases between. The CDR3 contains 14 residues. The CDR3 coding sequence is TGCAGCGTCGCACAGAATCCAGGGATTACTGAAGCTTTCTTT. Protein: CSVAQNPGITEAFF.

The chain couples TRBV6-6 to TRBJ2-7; D uncertain. The germline gives CDR1 MNHNY, CDR2 SVGAGI (reference sequence). This CDR3 region has 16 residues. The V and J ends lost 0 bases and 4 bases respectively, with 16 bases between them. This CDR3 is CASSYSPPSPTYEQYF. In nucleotides, the CDR3 is TGTGCCAGCAGTTACTCACCCCCTTCGCCCACTTACGAGCAGTACTTC.

This chain uses TRBV11-3 with TRBJ2-3; TRBD2 aligns across 13 bases. This CDR3 has 18 amino acids. V dropped 5 bases and J dropped 4; count of bases not matched to a gene: 12. Germline-derived CDR1 and CDR2 are SGHNT and YENEEA. The CDR3 nucleotides read TGTGCCAGCAGCGTCTTACTAGCGGGAGGGCCTCGCGCAGATACGCAGTATTTT. Encoded protein: CASSVLLAGGPRADTQYF.

The V gene is TRBV4-1, the J gene TRBJ2-1; TRBD2 agrees at 14 bases. The CDR3 sequence is 21 residues long. With V trimmed by 0 bases and J by 2 bases, 12 bases remained unmatched. CDR1 is MGHRA, CDR2 YSYEKL, per germline. CDR3 in DNA: TGCGCCAGCAGCCAAGATCCGACTAGCGGGAGGGCCAGGAACACCTACAATGAGCAGTTCTTC. Encoded protein: CASSQDPTSGRARNTYNEQFF.